Detailed here is one T cell receptor beta chain. The antigen remains undetermined. CDR3 length equals 14 residues. Germline loops: CDR1 SGHTA, CDR2 FQGTGA. With 5 bases removed from V and 7 bases from J, the gap between germline ends came to 15 bases. The sample is drawn from a study of early stage breast cancer tumors. Looking at the study overall: Most invasive tumors, twelve of 16, were ER+/PR+/HER2-. Study-wide results and limits: Tumors had approximately 2.5-fold higher T cell density than normal breast. Tumor and normal breast were distinguished via blood comparison in about 90% of the 16 patients. Functional markers like CD4, CD8 and FOXP3 were missed in bulk sequencing.

The data were produced by immunoSEQ multiplex PCR, yet TCRdb's version contains in-frame clones alone and is incomplete. The repertoire holds approximately 10,000 clones, with 64% as singletons. The chain uses TRBV7-3 and TRBJ2-4, with D maybe TRBD2 (6 bases). The sample consisted of breast tumor tissue. The sequence was collected from a person aged 55 to 69 with breast cancer. This chain's CDR3 is CASSTGGGGNIQYF. In DNA form, the CDR3 reads TGTGCCAGCAGCACCGGGGGAGGTGGTAACATTCAGTACTTC.